This TCR beta chain appears in the sequencing data of a study of cytomegalovirus exposure and HLA in healthy donors. The CDR3 contains 15 residues. CDR1 and CDR2 from the germline V gene are SGDLS and YYNGEE. Germline trimming cut 0 bases from V and 2 bases from J; bases unmatched to any gene: 4. The PCR had 60 Vbeta and 13 Jbeta primers. The method was immunoSEQ multiplex PCR; TCRdb's version includes in-frame clones alone and lacks a portion of them. The sample consists of roughly 140,000 clones, 70% to 90% of them appearing once. The chain combines TRBV9 with TRBJ2-7; TRBD1 agrees at 8 bases. The specimen sequenced was PBMCs. This receptor was taken from a woman between 18 and 29 years old in good health and CMV-seronegative. CDR3 nucleotide sequence: TGTGCCAGCAGCGTAGGGTCGGGACAGGCCTACGAGCAGTACTTC. This encodes CASSVGSGQAYEQYF.